This passage covers 11 T cell receptor beta chains from one sample sequenced in a study of shared clonotypes between healthy human individuals. Profiling relied on immunoSEQ multiplex PCR, and the TCRdb table lists in-frame clones only, not all of them. This repertoire shows about 1,900,000 clones, about 94% found once; its top ten account for more than 0.95%. The naive CD8 population came from CD45RO-negative cells selected for CCR7, without terminally differentiated effector memory CD45RA+ cells. The sequenced sample consisted of naive CD8+ T cells sorted from blood. The origin of the receptors is a man between 18 and 29 years old in good health.

V usage is TRBV5-6 and J usage is TRBJ2-7; D may correspond to TRBD1 or TRBD2 (5 bases each). This CDR3 is built from 13 residues. Germline V gene lookup returns CDR1 SGHDT and CDR2 YYEEEE. Deletions cut 0 bases from V and 6 bases from J, with 10 bases between. The CDR3 DNA reads TGTGCCAGCAGCTTGGGAGGGGTCACCGAGCAGTACTTC. Translation: CASSLGGVTEQYF.

This clone was picked up one time. Other DNA sequences in the same sample also yield this CDR3. The chain links TRBV6-5 to TRBJ1-1; D might be TRBD1 (5 bases). The V end was cut by 0 bases, the J end by 4 bases, with 12 bases between. The CDR3 contains 15 residues. The germline V gene encodes CDR1 MNHEY and CDR2 SVGAGI. CDR3 sequence (DNA): TGTGCCAGCAGTTACTCTGCCGGGGGGGGCACTGAAGCTTTCTTT. It codes for CASSYSAGGGTEAFF.

Concerning this clone itself: In the same sample, other DNA sequences code for this CDR3. V usage is TRBV28 and J usage is TRBJ2-7, with D possibly TRBD1 on 5 matching bases. The V end was cut by 4 bases, the J end by 2 bases, with 6 bases between. The CDR3 has 12 amino acids. Germline V gives CDR1 MDHEN, CDR2 SYDVKM. CDR3: CASSSGTYEQYF. Written as DNA, the CDR3 is TGTGCCAGCAGTTCAGGGACCTACGAGCAGTACTTC.

The chain joins TRBV11-1 to TRBJ2-1, with 10 bases matching TRBD2. V lost 1 base and J lost 8; bases outside the gene matches: 5. This CDR3 is built from 15 residues. Per the germline V gene, CDR1 is SGHAT and CDR2 is FQDESV (reference sequence). The CDR3 coding sequence is TGTGCCAGCAGCTTAGAGCGGGGGGGCTTCGATGAGCAGTTCTTC. It translates to CASSLERGGFDEQFF. Complete variable domain (other parts from reference TRBV11-1 and TRBJ2-1): EAEVAQSPRYKITEKSQAVAFWCDPISGHATLYWYRQILGQGPELLVQFQDESVVDDSQLPKDRFSAERLKGVDSTLKIQPAELGDSAMYLCASSLERGGFDEQFFGPGTRLTVL.

The CDR3: CASSLIRDHTYEQYF. The CDR3 nucleotides read TGTGCCAGCAGCTTAATCAGGGATCACACCTACGAGCAGTACTTC. The V gene is TRBV5-6, the J gene TRBJ2-7; D might be TRBD1 (5 bases). This CDR3 spans 15 amino acids. V was pared by 2 bases and J by 2 bases, with 14 bases between. The germline V gene has CDR1 SGHDT and CDR2 YYEEEE.

This clone was detected only once. The chain uses TRBV13 and TRBJ2-1, with 9 nucleotides matching TRBD2. This CDR3 region has 16 residues. Germline V gene data show CDR1 as PRHDT and CDR2 as FYEKMQ (reference sequence). After removal of 0 bases from V and 7 bases from J, the junction contained 7 bases not matched to a gene. The CDR3 loop reads CASSLGMSLAGNEQFF. CDR3 nucleotides: TGTGCCAGCAGCTTAGGTATGAGCCTAGCGGGGAATGAGCAGTTCTTC.

The chain joins TRBV6-4 to TRBJ2-7; 14 bases line up with TRBD2. V dropped 2 bases and J dropped 6; count of bases not matched to a gene: 18. The CDR3 spans 20 residues. Germline values: CDR1 MRHNA, CDR2 SNTAGT. For the CDR3, the DNA is TGTGCCAGCAGTGACCTGGAAATCCAAAGCCGACTAGCGGGAGGGGGCGAGCAGTACTTC. Its translation: CASSDLEIQSRLAGGGEQYF.

The chain recombines TRBV5-5 with TRBJ1-2; D gene uncertain. Germline V gene lookup returns CDR1 SGHKS and CDR2 YYEKEE (reference sequence). V was shortened by 4 bases and J by 3 bases, with 13 bases between the two germline ends. The CDR3 covers 14 residues. The CDR3 spells CASSPVVTDYGYTF. In nucleotides, the CDR3 is TGTGCCAGCAGCCCTGTGGTGACGGACTATGGCTACACCTTC. Full variable domain (outside the CDR3, taken from reference TRBV5-5 and TRBJ1-2): DAGVTQSPTHLIKTRGQQVTLRCSPISGHKSVSWYQQVLGQGPQFIFQYYEKEERGRGNFPDRFSARQFPNYSSELNVNALLLGDSALYLCASSPVVTDYGYTFGSGTRLTVV.

The CDR3 is CASSEAPWTSGDNEQFF. CDR3 in DNA: TGTGCCAGCAGTGAAGCTCCATGGACTAGCGGGGACAATGAGCAGTTCTTC. The chain carries TRBV2 and TRBJ2-1; 12 nucleotides line up with TRBD2. Germline assignment: CDR1 SNHLY and CDR2 FYNNEI. With V trimmed by 0 bases and J by 5 bases, 5 bases remained unmatched. This CDR3 has 17 amino acids. The full variable domain, with the rest looked up from reference TRBV2 and TRBJ2-1, is EPEVTQTPSHQVTQMGQEVILRCVPISNHLYFYWYRQILGQKVEFLVSFYNNEISEKSEIFDDQFSVERPDGSNFTLKIRSTKLEDSAMYFCASSEAPWTSGDNEQFFGPGTRLTVL.

The chain combines TRBV21-1 with TRBJ1-1; TRBD1, the table's D call, was not compared with the DNA. TRBV21-1 is given as a pseudogene. CDR3 size: 15 residues. The chain's CDR3 is CASSKADRLNTEAFF. CDR3 DNA: TGTGCCAGCAGCAAAGCCGACAGATTAAACACTGAAGCTTTCTTT.

As concerns this clone: This CDR3 is also generated by other DNA sequences in the sample. The chain recombines TRBV4-1 with TRBJ2-7, with 10 bases fitting TRBD1. The CDR3 has 14 residues. Trimming cost V 1 base and J 6 bases; bases outside gene matches: 3. Germline lookup yields CDR1 MGHRA and CDR2 YSYEKL. This CDR3 reads CASSQVGTGVEQYF. The CDR3 DNA follows: TGCGCCAGCAGCCAAGTTGGGACAGGGGTCGAGCAGTACTTC.